The rows below give T cell receptor beta chains drawn from one sample of a study of glioma-infiltrating T cells after dendritic cell vaccination. Sequenced by immunoSEQ multiplex PCR; TCRdb stores in-frame clones only, minus some. The data hold almost 65,000 clones, with about 81% observed a single time. The specimen was blood, collected before dendritic cell vaccination. The source is a human donor with glioblastoma. Each CDR3 is given with its conserved first and last residue. The D gene is left open where the match is weak. Clone size is stated in some rows and not others, as once, few, many or a class when expanded.

V gene: TRBV28
D gene: TRBD1
CDR3 length: 14
clone size: once
J gene: TRBJ2-2
CDR3 DNA: TGTGCCAGCAGGCCAACAGGGGACACCGGGGAGCTGTTTTTT
CDR3 protein: CASRPTGDTGELFF

V gene: TRBV10-2
D gene: -
CDR3 length: 13
clone size: -
J gene: TRBJ1-1
CDR3 DNA: TGCGCCAGCAGTAGGCCAGGGGCTTTTGAAGCTTTCTTT
CDR3 protein: CASSRPGAFEAFF

V gene: TRBV27
D gene: TRBD2
CDR3 length: 16
clone size: -
J gene: TRBJ2-2
CDR3 DNA: TGTGCCAGCAGTTTGAAGAGCGGGGGGATTCCCGGGGAGCTGTTTTTT
CDR3 protein: CASSLKSGGIPGELFF

V gene: TRBV5-1
D gene: TRBD2
CDR3 length: 15
clone size: -
J gene: TRBJ2-3
CDR3 DNA: TGCGCCAGCAGCTTGGCTAGCGGGGGGGCAGATACGCAGTATTTT
CDR3 protein: CASSLASGGADTQYF

V gene: TRBV7-9
D gene: -
CDR3 length: 15
clone size: few
J gene: TRBJ1-4
CDR3 DNA: TGTGCCAGCAGCTTTCCGAGTACAACTAATGAAAAACTGTTTTTT
CDR3 protein: CASSFPSTTNEKLFF

V gene: TRBV10-3
D gene: TRBD1
CDR3 length: 15
clone size: -
J gene: TRBJ2-7
CDR3 DNA: TGTGCCATCAGTGAGTTCCAGGACAGGGCCTACGAGCAGTACTTC
CDR3 protein: CAISEFQDRAYEQYF

V gene: TRBV28
D gene: TRBD1
CDR3 length: 15
clone size: -
J gene: TRBJ1-6
CDR3 DNA: TGTGCCATTGCCTCAGCCGGGACAGGGAATTCACCCCTCCACTTT
CDR3 protein: CAIASAGTGNSPLHF

V gene: TRBV19
D gene: TRBD1
CDR3 length: 15
clone size: -
J gene: TRBJ2-7
CDR3 DNA: TGTGCCAGTAGTATGGGGACAGGGGACACCTACGAGCAGTACTTC
CDR3 protein: CASSMGTGDTYEQYF

V gene: TRBV6-6
D gene: TRBD2
CDR3 length: 13
clone size: -
J gene: TRBJ2-5
CDR3 DNA: TGTGCCAGCAGGCGGGGGGGATACGAGACCCAGTACTTC
CDR3 protein: CASRRGGYETQYF

V gene: TRBV4-1
D gene: TRBD2
CDR3 length: 20
clone size: -
J gene: TRBJ2-3
CDR3 DNA: TGCGCCAGCAGCCAGGAGCAGGGTCTGGGGAGGGTCACCCGCACAGATACGCAGTATTTT
CDR3 protein: CASSQEQGLGRVTRTDTQYF

V gene: TRBV5-1
D gene: TRBD1
CDR3 length: 13
clone size: -
J gene: TRBJ1-3
CDR3 DNA: TGCGCCAGCAGCCCGGACAGGGGAAACACCATATATTTT
CDR3 protein: CASSPDRGNTIYF

V gene: TRBV7-6
D gene: -
CDR3 length: 17
clone size: -
J gene: TRBJ1-3
CDR3 DNA: TGTGCCAGCAGCTTAGGAGGGTCTCAGTGGCGAAGAAACACCATATATTTT
CDR3 protein: CASSLGGSQWRRNTIYF

V gene: TRBV2
D gene: TRBD1
CDR3 length: 13
clone size: -
J gene: TRBJ2-7
CDR3 DNA: TGTGCCAGCAGGTCGGGACAGAACTACGAGCAGTACTTC
CDR3 protein: CASRSGQNYEQYF

V gene: TRBV7-2
D gene: TRBD2
CDR3 length: 14
clone size: few
J gene: TRBJ2-7
CDR3 DNA: TGTGCCAGCAGCTTAGGACTAGCGGCCTACGAGCAGTACTTC
CDR3 protein: CASSLGLAAYEQYF

V gene: TRBV4-2
D gene: -
CDR3 length: 15
clone size: -
J gene: TRBJ2-1
CDR3 DNA: TGTGCCAGCAGCCAAGATGGGCAGGACTACAATGAGCAGTTCTTC
CDR3 protein: CASSQDGQDYNEQFF

V gene: TRBV11-3
D gene: TRBD2
CDR3 length: 13
clone size: -
J gene: TRBJ2-2
CDR3 DNA: TGTGCCAGCAGCCTCTCGGGGGGAAGGGAGCTGTTTTTT
CDR3 protein: CASSLSGGRELFF

V gene: TRBV5-1
D gene: TRBD1
CDR3 length: 17
clone size: -
J gene: TRBJ2-5
CDR3 DNA: TGCGCCAGCAGCTTCTTTTCCGGGACAGGGGGTACTGAGACCCAGTACTTC
CDR3 protein: CASSFFSGTGGTETQYF

V gene: TRBV30
D gene: TRBD1
CDR3 length: 12
clone size: -
J gene: TRBJ1-2
CDR3 DNA: TGTGCCCGGGACCAACAGGGGGGCGGCTACACCTTC
CDR3 protein: CARDQQGGGYTF

V gene: TRBV28
D gene: -
CDR3 length: 17
clone size: -
J gene: TRBJ1-2
CDR3 DNA: TGTGCCAGCAGTTTAGCCCCCTCGGACCCAAGGGGCTATGGCTACACCTTC
CDR3 protein: CASSLAPSDPRGYGYTF

V gene: TRBV7-6
D gene: -
CDR3 length: 15
clone size: -
J gene: TRBJ2-2
CDR3 DNA: TGTGCCACCTCGTCGCTGACTCGAGAGACCGGGGAGCTGTTTTTT
CDR3 protein: CATSSLTRETGELFF

V gene: TRBV27
D gene: -
CDR3 length: 15
clone size: -
J gene: TRBJ1-5
CDR3 DNA: TGTGCCAGCAGTTTTTACAGTGCAGGCAATCAGCCCCAGCATTTT
CDR3 protein: CASSFYSAGNQPQHF

V gene: TRBV25-1
D gene: -
CDR3 length: 16
clone size: once
J gene: TRBJ2-3
CDR3 DNA: TGTGCCAGCAGTGAGATCGGCGGGGGCTCAACAGATACGCAGTATTTT
CDR3 protein: CASSEIGGGSTDTQYF

V gene: TRBV11-3
D gene: TRBD2
CDR3 length: 16
clone size: -
J gene: TRBJ2-2
CDR3 DNA: TGTGCCAGCAGCTTAGCCCTAGCGGGGGTGTCCGGGGAGCTGTTTTTT
CDR3 protein: CASSLALAGVSGELFF

V gene: TRBV2
D gene: TRBD1
CDR3 length: 11
clone size: -
J gene: TRBJ2-6
CDR3 DNA: TGTGCCAGCAGTGCAGACAGGGGTTCGACTTTC
CDR3 protein: CASSADRGSTF

V gene: TRBV30
D gene: TRBD1
CDR3 length: 13
clone size: -
J gene: TRBJ1-6
CDR3 DNA: TGTGCCTGGGTAAGGACAGGGGGATCACCCCTCCACTTT
CDR3 protein: CAWVRTGGSPLHF

V gene: TRBV6-6
D gene: -
CDR3 length: 13
clone size: -
J gene: TRBJ1-2
CDR3 DNA: TGTGCCAGCAGTTACGACAGGAACTATGGCTACACCTTC
CDR3 protein: CASSYDRNYGYTF

V gene: TRBV14
D gene: -
CDR3 length: 13
clone size: -
J gene: TRBJ2-5
CDR3 DNA: TGTGCCAGCAGCCAGGTGCCCGGGGAGACCCAGTACTTC
CDR3 protein: CASSQVPGETQYF

V gene: TRBV30
D gene: TRBD2
CDR3 length: 13
clone size: -
J gene: TRBJ2-1
CDR3 DNA: TGTGCCTGGCGGGAGGGGCGAAACAATGAGCAGTTCTTC
CDR3 protein: CAWREGRNNEQFF

V gene: TRBV11-2
D gene: TRBD1
CDR3 length: 17
clone size: once
J gene: TRBJ1-3
CDR3 DNA: TGTGCCAGCAGCTGGGGGACAGGGGCGAGCTCTGGAAACACCATATATTTT
CDR3 protein: CASSWGTGASSGNTIYF

V gene: TRBV4-1
D gene: -
CDR3 length: 14
clone size: -
J gene: TRBJ2-7
CDR3 DNA: TGCGCCAGCAGCCAAGGGCAGGGATGGGGCGAGCAGTACTTC
CDR3 protein: CASSQGQGWGEQYF

V gene: TRBV5-1
D gene: TRBD2
CDR3 length: 17
clone size: -
J gene: TRBJ2-7
CDR3 DNA: TGCGCCAGCAGCTTGGACCGGGGACTAGCGGATACCTACGAGCAGTACTTC
CDR3 protein: CASSLDRGLADTYEQYF

V gene: TRBV5-1
D gene: -
CDR3 length: 13
clone size: once
J gene: TRBJ2-1
CDR3 DNA: TGCGCCAGCAGCTTAGGGGTGGGTAATGAGCAGTTCTTC
CDR3 protein: CASSLGVGNEQFF

V gene: TRBV4-2
D gene: -
CDR3 length: 14
clone size: once
J gene: TRBJ2-3
CDR3 DNA: TGTGCCAGCAGCCAAGACAGGGGAGCCGATACGCAGTATTTT
CDR3 protein: CASSQDRGADTQYF

V gene: TRBV7-8
D gene: -
CDR3 length: 14
clone size: few
J gene: TRBJ1-1
CDR3 DNA: TGTGCCAGCAGCTTAGTGACAGTGAACACTGAAGCTTTCTTT
CDR3 protein: CASSLVTVNTEAFF

V gene: TRBV6-5
D gene: -
CDR3 length: 13
clone size: -
J gene: TRBJ1-6
CDR3 DNA: TGTGCCAGCACGGGAGCCTATAATTCCCCCCTCCACTTT
CDR3 protein: CASTGAYNSPLHF

V gene: TRBV10-3
D gene: TRBD2
CDR3 length: 15
clone size: -
J gene: TRBJ2-3
CDR3 DNA: TGTGCCATCTCACCGGGCGGGGGGGCAGCAGATACGCAGTATTTT
CDR3 protein: CAISPGGGAADTQYF

V gene: TRBV6-1
D gene: -
CDR3 length: 17
clone size: -
J gene: TRBJ1-3
CDR3 DNA: TGTGCCAGCAGTGAGTTTTCCCCCCTCGTCTCTGGAAACACCATATATTTT
CDR3 protein: CASSEFSPLVSGNTIYF

V gene: TRBV14
D gene: -
CDR3 length: 11
clone size: once
J gene: TRBJ1-1
CDR3 DNA: TGTGCCAGCAGCCATCGGGGTGAAGCTTTCTTT
CDR3 protein: CASSHRGEAFF

V gene: TRBV6-1
D gene: -
CDR3 length: 15
clone size: -
J gene: TRBJ2-3
CDR3 DNA: TGTGCCAGCAGTAAGGAGGTTGAGGGCACAGATACGCAGTATTTT
CDR3 protein: CASSKEVEGTDTQYF

V gene: TRBV6-1
D gene: TRBD2
CDR3 length: 12
clone size: -
J gene: TRBJ2-7
CDR3 DNA: TGTGCCACTTTAGCGGGCAGCTACGAGCAGTACTTC
CDR3 protein: CATLAGSYEQYF

V gene: TRBV11-3
D gene: TRBD1
CDR3 length: 15
clone size: -
J gene: TRBJ2-2
CDR3 DNA: TGTGCCAGCAGCTCCGACAGGGGCGAAACCGGGGAGCTGTTTTTT
CDR3 protein: CASSSDRGETGELFF

V gene: TRBV6-6
D gene: -
CDR3 length: 15
clone size: few
J gene: TRBJ2-7
CDR3 DNA: TGTGCCAGCATATCCCGGGACATAAGCTCCTACGAGCAGTACTTC
CDR3 protein: CASISRDISSYEQYF

V gene: TRBV30
D gene: TRBD1
CDR3 length: 16
clone size: -
J gene: TRBJ1-6
CDR3 DNA: TGTGCCTACAATAAAGGACAGGTTCTCTATAATTCACCCCTCCACTTT
CDR3 protein: CAYNKGQVLYNSPLHF

V gene: TRBV19
D gene: TRBD1
CDR3 length: 17
clone size: few
J gene: TRBJ2-7
CDR3 DNA: TGTGCCAGTAGTATAGATCGGGTCCAGACAGGGGCCTACGAGCAGTACTTC
CDR3 protein: CASSIDRVQTGAYEQYF